This T cell receptor (beta chain) was documented in a study of blood T cell repertoires in COVID-19. As for the study in general: In each case, the material was cDNA or gDNA derived from T cells, B-cell-depleted T cells, or PBMCs.

The CDR3 loop spans 14 amino acids. CDR1 is SNHLY and CDR2 is FYNNEI in the germline V gene. Trimming removed 6 bases from V and 0 bases from J, with 9 bases in between. Method: immunoSEQ multiplex PCR; TCRdb's copy keeps in-frame clones and lacks some. The sample shows about 250,000 clones, around 79% of them seen only once. This sequence was found in a woman over 75 with acute or convalescent COVID-19. The chain uses TRBV2 and TRBJ1-3; tentative D call: TRBD1 (5 bases). Sequenced input: peripheral blood. CDR3 loop: CASRRGNSGNTIYF. The CDR3 nucleotides are TGTGCCAGCAGAAGGGGCAACTCTGGAAACACCATATATTTT.